Listed below are T cell receptor beta chains from one sample, sequenced in a study of blood T cell repertoires in COVID-19. Clones were sequenced by immunoSEQ multiplex PCR, and TCRdb holds only the in-frame ones, with some missing. The profile shows about 130,000 clones, 85% to 90% of them singletons. Input material: peripheral blood. The source is an older man with active or convalescent COVID-19. Both conserved end residues are part of each CDR3. The D gene is left open where the match is weak. Expanded clones get a size class; other rows say once, few or many, or leave the size out.

15,TRBJ2-7,-,TRBV27,-,TGTGCCAGCAGAGGGACCGGGACGGAGGGGTACGAGCAGTACTTC,CASRGTGTEGYEQYF
15,TRBJ2-1,TRBD1,TRBV29-1,-,TGCAGCGTTGACGGAACAGGGGTTTCCTACAATGAGCAGTTCTTC,CSVDGTGVSYNEQFF
15,TRBJ1-2,TRBD1,TRBV24-1,-,TGTGCCACCAGTGATACCGGGACAGGGAGTTACGGCTACACCTTC,CATSDTGTGSYGYTF
16,TRBJ2-1,TRBD2,TRBV7-9,-,TGTGCCAGCAGCTCCAGACTAGCGGGAGGGCCGGAGGAGCAGTTCTTC,CASSSRLAGGPEEQFF
15,TRBJ1-6,-,TRBV19,few,TGTGCCAGTACCTCGGGAGGGGCTAGGGATTCACCCCTCCACTTT,CASTSGGARDSPLHF
13,TRBJ1-2,-,TRBV11-2,-,TGTGCCAGCAGAGAAGGGGCAGGGGTTGGCTACACCTTC,CASREGAGVGYTF
14,TRBJ1-3,TRBD1,TRBV18,few,TGTGCCAGCTCACCCGGGACAGGTGGAAACACCATATATTTT,CASSPGTGGNTIYF
14,TRBJ1-1,-,TRBV5-6,few,TGTGCCAGCAGCCCCACCCTTCCGAGTACTGAAGCTTTCTTT,CASSPTLPSTEAFF
16,TRBJ1-2,-,TRBV6-5,few,TGTGCCAGCAGTTACTCGAAGTTTGGGGGGGACTATGGCTACACCTTC,CASSYSKFGGDYGYTF
14,TRBJ1-1,-,TRBV19,-,TGTGCCAGTATCCTCCAGGGAGGTCACACTGAAGCTTTCTTT,CASILQGGHTEAFF
15,TRBJ1-4,TRBD1,TRBV7-2,once,TGTGCCAGCAGCTTAAGACAGGGGGCGGGTGAAAAACTGTTTTTT,CASSLRQGAGEKLFF
13,TRBJ1-2,-,TRBV6-5,-,TGTGCCACCTCCCGTACGGCCGGGAATGGCTACACCTTC,CATSRTAGNGYTF
17,TRBJ2-3,-,TRBV21-1,-,TGTGCCAGCAGCAAATTTTCGGTCCATGAGGGCACAGATACGCAGTATTTT,CASSKFSVHEGTDTQYF
13,TRBJ2-3,-,TRBV29-1,-,TGCAGCCTTTTTGGGGCGCCGGCAGATACGCAGTATTTT,CSLFGAPADTQYF
16,TRBJ2-5,TRBD2,TRBV7-9,few,TGTGCCAGCAGCGTCACTAGCGGGAGGAGGGGAGAGACCCAGTACTTC,CASSVTSGRRGETQYF
13,TRBJ2-1,-,TRBV7-3,-,TGTGCCAGCAGCCCTACGCTAGTTAATGAGCAGTTCTTC,CASSPTLVNEQFF
15,TRBJ1-1,-,TRBV7-3,-,TGTGCCAGCAGCTTAAGGGGGGGCAGGAACACTGAAGCTTTCTTT,CASSLRGGRNTEAFF
16,TRBJ2-2,-,TRBV4-1,-,TGCGCCAGCAGCCAAGAGGGGAGTGGTACTACCGGGGAGCTGTTTTTT,CASSQEGSGTTGELFF
15,TRBJ2-1,-,TRBV7-9,once,TGTGCCAGCAGCTTAGTGATGAGCGGTAAGGATGAGCAGTTCTTC,CASSLVMSGKDEQFF
14,TRBJ1-4,-,TRBV15,-,TGTGCCACCAGCAGACCTGCAACTAATGAAAAACTGTTTTTT,CATSRPATNEKLFF
14,TRBJ1-2,TRBD1,TRBV11-2,-,TGTGCCAGCAGCCGTGACAGGGGGCCATATAGCTACACCTTC,CASSRDRGPYSYTF
14,TRBJ2-2,TRBD1,TRBV6-5,-,TGTGCCAGCAGGCTGGACAGGGGTCCCGGGGAGCTGTTTTTT,CASRLDRGPGELFF
12,TRBJ1-2,-,TRBV30,-,TGTGCCTGGAGTCGGGGGAACTATGGCTACACCTTC,CAWSRGNYGYTF
15,TRBJ2-7,-,TRBV19,-,TGTGCCAGTAGTATCTACGGGGGAACCTCCTACGAGCAGTACTTC,CASSIYGGTSYEQYF
16,TRBJ2-2,TRBD1,TRBV7-8,-,TGTGCCAGCAGCTTATGGGACAGGGTGGGTGGCGGGGAGCTGTTTTTT,CASSLWDRVGGGELFF
13,TRBJ1-1,-,TRBV19,-,TGTGCCTCAGACCGGGGGGTGGGCACTGAAGCTTTCTTT,CASDRGVGTEAFF
14,TRBJ2-2,-,TRBV14,few,TGTGCCAGCAGCCTATCTCAAGGGGCCGGGGAGCTGTTTTTT,CASSLSQGAGELFF
13,TRBJ1-6,-,TRBV28,-,TGTGCCACCCACAGGGTCGCCGATTCACCCCTCCACTTT,CATHRVADSPLHF
16,TRBJ1-5,-,TRBV7-8,few,TGTGCCAGCAGCTTCTCGCGGATAGCCCCCAATCAGCCCCAGCATTTT,CASSFSRIAPNQPQHF
15,TRBJ2-5,TRBD2,TRBV4-2,-,TGTGCCAGCAGCCCCTTAGCGGGAGGTGTGGAGACCCAGTACTTC,CASSPLAGGVETQYF
13,TRBJ1-1,TRBD1,TRBV6-1,-,TGTGCCAGCAGTGATTACAGGGGCACTGAAGCTTTCTTT,CASSDYRGTEAFF
14,TRBJ1-2,-,TRBV27,-,TGTGCCAGCAGTCGAGGAGGGTTGAGCTATGGCTACACCTTC,CASSRGGLSYGYTF
13,TRBJ1-4,-,TRBV5-1,-,TGCGCCAGCAGCTTAGACAGTAATGAAAAACTGTTTTTT,CASSLDSNEKLFF
14,TRBJ1-5,-,TRBV27,-,TGTGCCAGCAGTCCGAACAGGGAGGGTCAGCCCCAGCATTTT,CASSPNREGQPQHF
15,TRBJ2-2,-,TRBV5-1,few,TGCGCCAGCAGCTTGGGGGGACAGAACACCGGGGAGCTGTTTTTT,CASSLGGQNTGELFF
16,TRBJ2-1,TRBD2,TRBV9,-,TGTGCCAGCAGCGTAGAAGGACTAGCGACCTACAATGAGCAGTTCTTC,CASSVEGLATYNEQFF
14,TRBJ2-1,TRBD2,TRBV9,-,TGTGCCAGCAGCGTAGATACTAGCGGGAATGAGCAGTTCTTC,CASSVDTSGNEQFF
13,TRBJ1-2,TRBD1,TRBV6-5,-,TGTGCCAGCAGCTCGACAGGGGGCCATGGCTACACCTTC,CASSSTGGHGYTF
14,TRBJ2-1,TRBD2,TRBV19,-,TGTGCCAGTTCACTAGCGGGTCAAAAGAATGAGCAGTTCTTC,CASSLAGQKNEQFF
15,TRBJ1-1,TRBD1,TRBV4-1,once,TGCGCCAGCAGCCAAGAGACAGGGGCTATCACTGAAGCTTTCTTT,CASSQETGAITEAFF
13,TRBJ2-7,-,TRBV7-2,-,TGTGCCAGCAGCTTTCACGGGGCCTACGAGCAGTACTTC,CASSFHGAYEQYF